The next 20 T cell receptor beta chains were all read from a single sample in a study of PD-L1 blockade in urothelial cancer. Profiled with immunoSEQ multiplex PCR; TCRdb holds only in-frame clones, not every one. The sample lists about 100,000 clones; about 85% were seen once. Here the sequenced sample was PBMCs, taken around atezolizumab (anti-PD-L1) treatment. These receptors were collected from a man in his fifties with urothelial cancer.

To note about this clone: A much larger clone differs by one base, so this may be a read error. The same CDR3 can be traced to other DNA sequences in this sample. This chain connects TRBV7-3 to TRBJ2-7; 8 nucleotides line up with TRBD1. Germline V gives CDR1 SGHTA, CDR2 FQGTGA. The CDR3 sequence is 14 residues long. In DNA form, the CDR3 reads TGCGCCAGCAGCCCTACTCAGGGGGCGTACGAGCAGTACTTC. Residues: CASSPTQGAYEQYF.

The V call is TRBV6-6, the J call TRBJ1-2; D gene uncertain. The CDR3 has 13 amino acids. CDR1 and CDR2 from the germline V gene are MNHNY and SVGAGI (reference sequence). The ends were cut back, 0 bases at V and 6 bases at J, with 8 bases in the middle. The CDR3: CASSYSERNGYTF. The CDR3 DNA follows: TGTGCCAGCAGTTACTCGGAGAGAAATGGCTACACCTTC.

The rearrangement uses TRBV28 and TRBJ2-7; perhaps TRBD2 as D (6 bases). Per germline, CDR1 MDHEN and CDR2 SYDVKM. With 5 bases removed from V and 7 bases from J, the gap between germline ends came to 21 bases. CDR3 length equals 15 residues. The CDR3 reads CASSTSSARGVEQYF. As DNA, the CDR3 is TGTGCCAGCAGTACGTCTAGCGCCCGAGGAGTTGAGCAGTACTTC.

This clone has only one observation. The rearrangement uses TRBV4-1 and TRBJ2-7; the D gene is possibly TRBD2 (5 bases). The CDR3 extends over 14 amino acids. V lost 3 bases and J lost 0, with 9 bases in between. Per the germline V gene, CDR1 is MGHRA and CDR2 is YSYEKL. CDR3 amino acids: CASSQSGGSYEQYF. The CDR3 region has the DNA TGCGCCAGCAGCCAGAGCGGCGGCTCCTACGAGCAGTACTTC.

The chain links TRBV10-2 to TRBJ2-7, with D possibly TRBD1 on 6 matching bases. The V gene lost 6 bases and the J gene lost 3 bases, with 12 bases spanning the gap. Germline CDR1 is WSHSY and CDR2 is SAAADI. The length of the CDR3 is 13 residues. The CDR3: CASRSGVVYEQYF. CDR3 in DNA: TGCGCCAGCAGGTCAGGGGTTGTCTACGAGCAGTACTTC.

This clone was found once. The rearrangement uses TRBV5-6 and TRBJ2-3; 9 bases are a match to TRBD1. This CDR3 spans 15 amino acids. V was clipped by 6 bases and J by 1 base; unmatched bases: 6. Germline V gives CDR1 SGHDT, CDR2 YYEEEE. CDR3 loop: CASTMGQGRTDTQYF. For the CDR3, the DNA is TGTGCCAGCACTATGGGACAGGGACGCACAGATACGCAGTATTTT.

This clone appeared a few times. In DNA form, the CDR3 reads TGTGCCAGCAGCCACACTAGCGGGACCTCTTACAATGAGCAGTTCTTC. Amino acid sequence: CASSHTSGTSYNEQFF. The chain recombines TRBV7-9 with TRBJ2-1; 10 nucleotides align to TRBD2. With V trimmed by 5 bases and J by 4 bases, 8 bases remained unmatched. Germline V gene data show CDR1 as SEHNR and CDR2 as FQNEAQ (reference sequence). There are 16 residues in the CDR3.

The J gene is TRBJ1-4, the V gene TRBV7-8; D is unclear. This CDR3 spans 17 amino acids. Germline loops: CDR1 SGHVS, CDR2 FQNEAQ. Deletions cut 2 bases from V and 3 bases from J, with 16 bases between. The CDR3 sequence is CASSLMLETGANEKLFF. The DNA of the CDR3 is TGTGCCAGCAGCTTAATGCTAGAGACCGGGGCTAATGAAAAACTGTTTTTT.

V usage is TRBV10-1 and J usage is TRBJ2-7, with D possibly TRBD2 on 6 matching bases. Trimming took 5 bases from V and 3 from J, leaving 20 bases between them. Germline assignment: CDR1 WNHNN and CDR2 SYGVQD (reference sequence). CDR3 length: 16 amino acids. The CDR3 DNA follows: TGCGCCAGCAGTACAGCTTCGGACGGGGGTATCTACGAGCAGTACTTC. Translated, it gives CASSTASDGGIYEQYF.

In DNA form, the CDR3 reads TGTGCCATCGGACAGCGAGACAATGAGCAGTTCTTC. Amino acids: CAIGQRDNEQFF. V is TRBV21-1 and J is TRBJ2-1; TRBD1 was called by the table and not checked on the DNA. TRBV21-1 is noted as a pseudogene. CDR3 length equals 12 residues.

The rearrangement joins TRBV15 to TRBJ2-3; a possible D gene is TRBD1 (6 bases). V was cut by 0 bases and J by 2 bases, with 9 bases left in between. The V gene's germline CDR1 is LNHNV and CDR2 YYDKDF (reference sequence). This CDR3 is 15 amino acids long. The CDR3 spells CATSRDYRDTDTQYF. CDR3 DNA sequence: TGTGCCACCAGCAGAGATTACAGGGACACAGATACGCAGTATTTT.

The chain combines TRBV10-3 with TRBJ1-1; D gene unclear. The CDR3 sequence is 13 residues long. Germline CDR1 is ENHRY and CDR2 is SYGVKD. Trimming pared 1 base from V and 6 bases from J, leaving 9 bases between. The CDR3 loop is CAISELATAEAFF. In DNA, the CDR3 is TGTGCCATCAGTGAGTTAGCTACCGCTGAAGCTTTCTTT.

The chain links TRBV5-4 to TRBJ2-2; D call uncertain. The CDR3 length is 14 residues. Germline V gene sequence: CDR1 SGHNT, CDR2 YYREEE (reference sequence). V was trimmed by 2 bases and J by 2 bases, leaving 7 bases between them. The CDR3 region is CASSFRSNTGELFF. The CDR3 DNA sequence: TGTGCCAGCAGCTTTAGGAGTAACACCGGGGAGCTGTTTTTT.

V usage is TRBV6-5 and J usage is TRBJ2-6; D remains unclear. Trimming shortened V by 0 bases and J by 3 bases, and 3 bases separated the two germline ends. Germline CDR1 MNHEY, CDR2 SVGAGI. The CDR3 is 14 residues long. The CDR3: CASSYSSGANVLTF. The CDR3 region has the DNA TGTGCCAGCAGTTACTCGAGTGGGGCCAACGTCCTGACTTTC.

The chain couples TRBV21-1 to TRBJ2-5; the tabulated D call, TRBD1, remains unverified against the DNA. TRBV21-1 is a pseudogene. The CDR3 runs to 16 residues. DNA for the CDR3: TGTGCCAGCAGCAAAGATCCAGGGGATTACCAAGAGACCCAGTACTTC. Translation: CASSKDPGDYQETQYF.

This chain joins TRBV11-3 and TRBJ2-3, with D possibly TRBD1 on 5 matching bases. V was cut by 8 bases and J by 2 bases, with 8 bases left in between. In germline, CDR1 is SGHNT, CDR2 YENEEA. The CDR3 is 12 amino acids. CDR3 DNA sequence: TGTGCCAGCTCAGGGCTCACAGATACGCAGTATTTT. Translating it yields CASSGLTDTQYF.

The chain combines TRBV5-1 with TRBJ2-2; D may be TRBD1 (5 bases). Germline CDR1 reads SGHRS; CDR2 reads YFSETQ. This CDR3 has 16 residues. V shed 4 bases and J shed 0 bases, with 13 bases lying between them. CDR3 protein: CASSPRQGTNTGELFF. The CDR3 bases are TGCGCCAGCAGCCCCCGCCAGGGAACGAACACCGGGGAGCTGTTTTTT.

This chain connects TRBV4-1 to TRBJ2-2; D possibly corresponds to TRBD2 (6 bases). Trimming removed 1 base at V and 6 bases at J, with 18 bases between. The length of the CDR3 is 17 residues. Germline values: CDR1 MGHRA, CDR2 YSYEKL. CDR3 amino acids: CASSQARYGGDPGELFF. CDR3 bases: TGCGCCAGCAGCCAAGCCCGGTACGGAGGGGACCCCGGGGAGCTGTTTTTT.

The rearrangement joins TRBV5-4 to TRBJ2-1; 7 bases match TRBD2. Germline V gene sequence: CDR1 SGHNT, CDR2 YYREEE (reference sequence). The CDR3 loop spans 14 amino acids. Trimming took 2 bases from V and 5 from J; bases not matched to a gene: 4. The CDR3 sequence is CASSLEAGDNEQFF. In DNA form, the CDR3 reads TGTGCCAGCAGCTTAGAGGCGGGAGACAATGAGCAGTTCTTC.

This clone was observed a handful of times. The V and J genes are TRBV28 and TRBJ1-3; D might be TRBD1 (6 bases). The CDR3 spans 15 residues. Germline V gene data show CDR1 as MDHEN and CDR2 as SYDVKM. V lost 6 bases and J lost 4, with 16 bases in between. The CDR3 DNA follows: TGTGCCAGCAGCAATTGGGGGCCTGGGGGAAACACCATATATTTT. Amino acids: CASSNWGPGGNTIYF.